This paragraph covers one T cell receptor beta chain sequence. It was with 60 Vbeta and 13 Jbeta primers that the PCR ran. Method: immunoSEQ multiplex PCR; TCRdb's copy keeps in-frame clones and lacks some. The data show 150,000 to 200,000 clones, around 78% seen once. This entry belongs to a study of cytomegalovirus exposure and HLA in healthy donors. The CDR3 consists of 15 residues. Germline V lookup: CDR1 SGHTA, CDR2 FQGTGA. Deletions cut 5 bases from V and 5 bases from J, with 15 bases between. This TCR was sampled from a woman in her thirties or forties in good health and CMV-seronegative. This chain connects TRBV7-3 to TRBJ2-2, with D possibly TRBD1 on 6 matching bases. The sample consisted of PBMCs. CDR3 DNA sequence: TGTGCCAGCAGCCGCTGGGCAGGGGATACCGGGGAGCTGTTTTTT. Its protein product is CASSRWAGDTGELFF.